The clone carrying this T cell receptor (beta chain) was picked up one time. Antigen: not known. CDR1 is MNHEY and CDR2 is SMNVEV in the germline V gene (reference sequence). CDR3 length: 15 amino acids. V was trimmed by 9 bases and J by 2 bases, leaving 19 bases between them. This entry comes from a study of T cell responses to AZD1222 COVID-19 vaccine. The study, taken as a whole, reports: Among vaccine-associated CD4 TCRs, coverage spanned spike, with dominance at 160-218 and 743-854.

The assay was immunoSEQ multiplex PCR, and TCRdb's table has in-frame clones only and misses some. Of 75,000 to 95,000 clones detected, around 83% appear once; the ten largest clones hold about an eighth. The receptor was derived from an adult in good health. The input for sequencing was peripheral blood, taken on day 0 of AZD1222 vaccination. The chain uses TRBV27 and TRBJ1-2; tentative D call: TRBD1 (5 bases). The CDR3 reads CASWVGGSGNYGYTF. As DNA, the CDR3 is TGTGCCAGTTGGGTTGGGGGGAGTGGGAACTATGGCTACACCTTC.